These T cell receptor beta chains were read from a single sample in a study of early T cells in non-severe SARS-CoV-2 infection. TCRdb called the 5' RACE reads again in MiXCR, with one record for every CDR3 protein. The data show about 40,000 distinct CDR3 sequences, with roughly 4.3% seen just once and roughly 5% held by the top ten. The sample comprised whole blood. Receptor source: an adult who was a healthcare worker with PCR-confirmed SARS-CoV-2 infection or an uninfected control (not recorded which). Each CDR3 is given with its conserved first and last residue. D genes are given only for firm matches.

v_gene,d_gene,CDR3aa
TRBV6-6,NA,CASTISSQGIVYGYTF
TRBV11-3,NA,CASSLVGALNEQFF
TRBV28,NA,CASSYPLNTEAFF
TRBV6-2/TRBV6-3,TRBD1,CASSSPGQGVLQYF
TRBV11-2,TRBD1,CASNPGQGGFNTEAFF
TRBV6-2/TRBV6-3,NA,CASSYSSARGLYNEQFF
TRBV5-6,NA,CASSLLGSTNYEQYF
TRBV7-9,TRBD1,CASSLAGFRDRGRPAYNEQFF
TRBV19,NA,CASSIYYKNIQYF
TRBV7-2,NA,CASSSNPGPHTGELFF
TRBV5-1,NA,CASSLAAGDYEQYF
TRBV19,NA,CASSTPRENTGELFF
TRBV20-1,NA,CSAQDHGGSYEQYF
TRBV27,NA,CASSLGVNLYNEQFF
TRBV4-2,TRBD2,CASSQGLAEQFF
TRBV20-1,NA,CSARPGKETQYF
TRBV29-1,NA,CSVEDPGPVLNEQFF
TRBV6-1,NA,CASSAIWGGGDTGELFF
TRBV6-2/TRBV6-3,TRBD1,CASCSDRTGHQPQHF
TRBV2,NA,CASSEGRIQETQYF
TRBV4-1,NA,CASSQGDSNQPQHF
TRBV20-1,NA,CSARDLGHSYNEQFF
TRBV30,NA,CAWWQRQGGDEQYF
TRBV2,NA,CASSEYPYGYTF
TRBV7-9,NA,CASGGVAVASEQYF
TRBV18,NA,CASSPPGASSYEQYF
TRBV7-8,NA,CASNQLGKNIQYF
TRBV27,TRBD2,CASSPRTSGRSDEQFF
TRBV7-9,NA,CASSTERGDTQYF
TRBV5-4,TRBD1,CASSPGQGRYNEQFF
TRBV12-3/TRBV12-4,NA,CASSFFRGKAFF
TRBV4-3,TRBD1,CASSQARQGYSPLHF
TRBV4-1,NA,CASSPGRGENLQETQYF
TRBV7-8,NA,CASSPLEGNYGYTF
TRBV29-1,TRBD2,CSTLTSGGFGEQFF
TRBV6-1,TRBD1,CASIKTGGYGYTF
TRBV3-1,NA,CASSPTYMLLEQYF
TRBV18,NA,CASSPTGMENTEAFF
TRBV6-2/TRBV6-3,TRBD1,CASRAGTGGNEQFF
TRBV7-2,NA,CASSLFSGYTGELFF
TRBV19,TRBD1,CASSPFPPGQGANEQFF
TRBV14,TRBD1,CASSLEAGGYSPLHF
TRBV6-2/TRBV6-3,NA,CASRPPDRGSSYEQYF
TRBV20-1,TRBD2,CSARVETSDYEQYF
TRBV7-9,NA,CASSLELNTEAFF
TRBV19,NA,CASKAVINVLGYTF
TRBV6-6,NA,CASTGSQDTQYF
TRBV28,NA,CASFGGPGTVNTGELFF
TRBV11-2,NA,CASSPAPDRNTEAFF
TRBV7-9,TRBD2,CASSPTGLAGAKQYF